These 10 T cell receptor beta chains were all obtained from the same sample, sequenced in a study of tumor-infiltrating lymphocytes in primary liver carcinoma. cDNA specific to TCR beta was made from around 530 ng of total RNA, with a constant-region primer employed for priming. Construction of TCR beta libraries relied on three successive nested multiplex PCR rounds employing slightly modified ARM-PCR. TRBV1-TRBV30 forward primers and a C-beta reverse primer were used in the first two PCR rounds, which each ran for around 10 cycles. TCRdb independently ran MiXCR on the multiplex PCR reads; one entry per CDR3 protein. The repertoire holds around 29,000 distinct CDR3 sequences, with 70% to 80% as singletons. Bulk tissue was left unsorted, and RNA and DNA were co-extracted from about 19-30 mg of it. The source material was liver tumor tissue from sampling region 3. This sample's subset: tumor region T3, left-lateral pole. The receptors stem from a woman aged 25 to 45 with primary liver carcinoma and hepatitis B virus infection.

This clonotype was seen many times. The V and J genes are TRBV29-1 and TRBJ2-1; D is unclear. The V and J ends lost 4 bases and 9 bases respectively, with 13 bases between them. This CDR3 has 12 residues. Germline loops: CDR1 SQVTM, CDR2 ANQGSEA. CDR3 in DNA: TGCAGCGTTGTTGATGAGATAAGTGAGCAGTTCTTC. It yields the protein CSVVDEISEQFF.

This clonotype has more than one count but fewer than ten. This chain connects TRBV11-1 to TRBJ2-7, with D uncertain. V was pared by 1 base and J by 8 bases, with 12 bases between. The CDR3 sequence is 13 residues long. The germline CDR1 and CDR2 sequences are SGHAT and FQDESV (reference sequence). CDR3 sequence: CASSLGYLSQQYF. As DNA, the CDR3 is TGTGCCAGCAGCTTAGGTTACCTCAGCCAGCAGTACTTC. The full variable domain, rest sourced from reference TRBV11-1 and TRBJ2-7, is EAEVAQSPRYKITEKSQAVAFWCDPISGHATLYWYRQILGQGPELLVQFQDESVVDDSQLPKDRFSAERLKGVDSTLKIQPAELGDSAMYLCASSLGYLSQQYFGPGTRLTVT.

By share, this clonotype counts as medium-sized. The chain uses TRBV4-3 and TRBJ2-1, with no clear D. CDR1 is LGHNA and CDR2 is YSLEER in the germline V gene. Deletions cut 0 bases from V and 5 bases from J, with 11 bases between. The CDR3 consists of 15 residues. Written as DNA, the CDR3 is TGCGCCAGCAGCCAAGATCCCCAGCAAAACAATGAGCAGTTCTTC. Protein sequence: CASSQDPQQNNEQFF.

The CDR3 nucleotides are TGTGCCAGCAGCACAAGAACAGGGGGCGTGAAAGAGACCCTATACTTC. Translated: CASSTRTGGVKETLYF. The chain uses TRBV11-2 and TRBJ2-5, with 9 positions matching TRBD1. CDR3 size: 16 residues. The germline CDR1 and CDR2 sequences are SGHAT and FQNNGV. V shed 5 bases, J shed 14 bases, and the junction held 21 bases outside the gene matches.

In this sample, this clonotype turned up many times. The chain joins TRBV5-1 to TRBJ2-2; 14 bases fit TRBD2. With V trimmed by 4 bases and J by 4 bases, 6 bases remained unmatched. CDR1 and CDR2 from the germline V gene are SGHRS and YFSETQ. The CDR3 spans 17 residues. The DNA of the CDR3 is TGCGCCAGCAGCCCCGGGACTAGCGGGAGTATCACCGGGGAGCTGTTTTTT. Protein sequence: CASSPGTSGSITGELFF.

This clonotype has a count of ten or more. This sequence joins TRBV11-2 and TRBJ1-6; D may be TRBD1 (5 bases). Trimming cost V 0 bases and J 7 bases, with 10 bases left between them. The V gene's germline CDR1 is SGHAT and CDR2 FQNNGV. CDR3 size: 15 residues. Here the CDR3 reads CASSLDPGRNSPLHF. The CDR3 bases are TGTGCCAGCAGCTTAGATCCAGGGAGGAATTCACCCCTCCACTTT.

With regard to this clonotype: Germline and junction disagree at one end, which may indicate a read error. This chain joins TRBV11-2 and TRBJ2-7, with D perhaps TRBD1 or TRBD2 (5 bases each). Germline lookup yields CDR1 SGHAT and CDR2 FQNNGV. This CDR3 is built from 15 residues. CDR3 in amino acids: CATSSPGTSTYEQYF. The DNA for the CDR3 is TGTGCCACCAGCTCTCCCGGGACGAGTACCTACGAGCAGTACTTC.

The chain joins TRBV29-1 to TRBJ2-7; TRBD1 matches at 7 bases. Germline lookup yields CDR1 SQVTM and CDR2 ANQGSEA. This CDR3 contains 13 residues. J lost 0 bases, V lost 6 bases, and 5 bases had no gene match. The CDR3 bases are TGCAGCGTCATACAGGGGTACTCCTACGAGCAGTACTTC. Its protein product is CSVIQGYSYEQYF.

This clonotype has only one observation. This could be a read error, since a much larger clone is one nucleotide away. CDR3 nucleotides: TGTGCCACCAGCAGAGATCCCACGACTAGCGCGGGGAATGAGCAGTTCTTC. Its protein product is CATSRDPTTSAGNEQFF. The chain is built from TRBV15 and TRBJ2-1; 8 bases match TRBD2. The CDR3 runs 17 residues. Germline lookup yields CDR1 LNHNV and CDR2 YYDKDF (reference sequence). The trim removed 0 bases at V and 7 bases at J, leaving 11 bases unmatched.

About this clonotype itself: An end of the junction differs from the germline gene, which may be a read error. This chain joins TRBV11-1 and TRBJ2-7; D is undetermined. The CDR3 runs to 13 residues. Germline lookup yields CDR1 SGHAT and CDR2 FQDESV (reference sequence). CDR3 protein: CVSSLEYLREQNF. DNA for the CDR3: TGTGTCAGCAGCTTAGAATACCTCCGTGAGCAGAACTTC.